This T cell receptor beta chain comes out of a study of PD-L1 blockade in urothelial cancer. Overall study: Prior regimens of chemotherapy numbered 0 to 3 per patient. Once treatment had started, blood was analyzed at 3 weeks (second dose) and again at 6 weeks. Median T cell yield per blood sample was 110,000 to 150,000 cells.

The V gene's germline CDR1 is SGHTA and CDR2 FQGNSA. With 2 bases clipped from V and 5 bases from J, the junction kept 10 bases outside the gene matches. This CDR3 is 17 amino acids long. Clones were read by immunoSEQ multiplex PCR, and TCRdb kept only the in-frame ones, dropping some. Of around 60,000 clones in the sample, 80% to 85% are singletons; the top ten hold 3.2%. Time point noted: pretreatment peripheral blood. Individual patients had between 1 and 8 samples, taken pretreatment and on-treatment. The material sequenced was PBMCs, taken around atezolizumab (anti-PD-L1) treatment. This chain connects TRBV7-2 to TRBJ2-2; TRBD2 matches at 8 bases. The receptor comes from a man aged 65-85 years with urothelial cancer. The CDR3 region is CASSLYPLAGGTGELFF. In DNA, the CDR3 is TGTGCCAGCAGCTTATACCCCCTGGCGGGAGGAACCGGGGAGCTGTTTTTT.